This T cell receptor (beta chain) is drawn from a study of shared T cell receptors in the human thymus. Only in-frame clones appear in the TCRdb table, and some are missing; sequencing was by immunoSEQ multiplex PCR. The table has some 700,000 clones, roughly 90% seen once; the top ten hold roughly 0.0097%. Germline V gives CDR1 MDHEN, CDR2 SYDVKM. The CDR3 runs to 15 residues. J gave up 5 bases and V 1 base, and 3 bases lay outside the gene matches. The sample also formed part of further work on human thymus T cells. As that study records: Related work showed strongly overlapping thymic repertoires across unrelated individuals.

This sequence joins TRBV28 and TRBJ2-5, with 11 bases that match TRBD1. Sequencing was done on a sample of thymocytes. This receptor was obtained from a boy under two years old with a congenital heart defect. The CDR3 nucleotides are TGTGCCAGCAGTTTATCGGGACAGGGGGGGGAGACCCAGTACTTC. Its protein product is CASSLSGQGGETQYF.